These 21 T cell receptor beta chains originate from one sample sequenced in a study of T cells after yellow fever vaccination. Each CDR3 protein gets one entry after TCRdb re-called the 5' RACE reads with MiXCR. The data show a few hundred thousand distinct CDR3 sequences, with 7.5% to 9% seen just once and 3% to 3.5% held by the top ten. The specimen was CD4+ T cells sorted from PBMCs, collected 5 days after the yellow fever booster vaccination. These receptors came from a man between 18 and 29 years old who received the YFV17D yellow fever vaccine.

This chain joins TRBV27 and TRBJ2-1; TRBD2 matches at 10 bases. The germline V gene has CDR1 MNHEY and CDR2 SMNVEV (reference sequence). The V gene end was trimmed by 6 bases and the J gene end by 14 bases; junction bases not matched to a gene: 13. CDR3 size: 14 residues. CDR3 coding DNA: TGTGCCAGCAGCCGACTTGGAGCGGGGGGGCTGGAGTTCTTC. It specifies CASSRLGAGGLEFF.

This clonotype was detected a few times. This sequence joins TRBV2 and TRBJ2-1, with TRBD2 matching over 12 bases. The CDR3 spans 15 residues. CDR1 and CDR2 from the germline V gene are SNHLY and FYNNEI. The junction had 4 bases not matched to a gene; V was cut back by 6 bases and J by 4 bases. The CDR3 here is CASSWTSGEYNEQFF. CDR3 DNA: TGTGCCAGCAGCTGGACTAGCGGGGAGTACAATGAGCAGTTCTTC.

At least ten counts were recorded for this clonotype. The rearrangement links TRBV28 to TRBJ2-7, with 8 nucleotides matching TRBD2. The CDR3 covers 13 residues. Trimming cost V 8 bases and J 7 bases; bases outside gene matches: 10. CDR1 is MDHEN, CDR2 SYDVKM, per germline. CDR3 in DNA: TGTGCCAGCCGGCGAGCGGGAGTGGGGGAGCAGTACTTC. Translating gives CASRRAGVGEQYF.

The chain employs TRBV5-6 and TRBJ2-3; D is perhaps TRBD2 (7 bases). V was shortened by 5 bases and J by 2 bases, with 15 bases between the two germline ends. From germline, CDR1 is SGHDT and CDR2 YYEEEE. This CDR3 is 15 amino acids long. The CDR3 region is CASRSGGGATDTQYF. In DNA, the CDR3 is TGTGCCAGCAGGTCCGGTGGGGGGGCCACAGATACGCAGTATTTT.

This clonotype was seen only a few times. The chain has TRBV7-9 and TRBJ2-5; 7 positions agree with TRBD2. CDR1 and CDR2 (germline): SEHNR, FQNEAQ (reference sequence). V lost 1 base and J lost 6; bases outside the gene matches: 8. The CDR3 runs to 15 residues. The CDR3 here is CASSLDSRGDKTQYF. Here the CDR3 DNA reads TGTGCCAGCAGCTTAGATTCTCGGGGGGATAAGACCCAGTACTTC.

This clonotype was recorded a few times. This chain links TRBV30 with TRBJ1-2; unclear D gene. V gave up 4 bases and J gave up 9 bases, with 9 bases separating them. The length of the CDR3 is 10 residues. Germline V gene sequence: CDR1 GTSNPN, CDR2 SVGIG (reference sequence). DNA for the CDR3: TGTGCCTGGACTCTTGGTTGCTACACCTTC. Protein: CAWTLGCYTF.

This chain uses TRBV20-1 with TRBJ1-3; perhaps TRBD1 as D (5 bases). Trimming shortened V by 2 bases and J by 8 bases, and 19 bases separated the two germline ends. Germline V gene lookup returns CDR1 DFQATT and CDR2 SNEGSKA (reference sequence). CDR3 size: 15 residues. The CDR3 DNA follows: TGCAGTGCTAGATTTAACGACAGCCCGGGGGACACCATATATTTT. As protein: CSARFNDSPGDTIYF.

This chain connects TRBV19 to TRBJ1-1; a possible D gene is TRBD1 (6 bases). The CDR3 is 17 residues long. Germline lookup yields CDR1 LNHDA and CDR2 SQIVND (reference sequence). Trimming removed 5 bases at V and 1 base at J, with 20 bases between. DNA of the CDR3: TGTGCCAGTAGTCCACGGACAGAAAATCGGAGGAACACTGAAGCTTTCTTT. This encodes CASSPRTENRRNTEAFF.

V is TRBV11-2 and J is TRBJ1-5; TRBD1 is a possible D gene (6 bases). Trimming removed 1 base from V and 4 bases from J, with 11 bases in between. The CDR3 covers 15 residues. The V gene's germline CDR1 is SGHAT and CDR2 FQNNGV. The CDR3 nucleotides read TGTGCCAGCAGCTTAGGTATACAGGGAAATCAGCCCCAGCATTTT. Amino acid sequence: CASSLGIQGNQPQHF.

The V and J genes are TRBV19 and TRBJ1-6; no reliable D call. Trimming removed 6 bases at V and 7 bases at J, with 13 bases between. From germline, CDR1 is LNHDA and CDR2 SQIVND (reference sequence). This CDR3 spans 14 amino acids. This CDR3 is CASRVVAGNSPLHF. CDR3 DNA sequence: TGTGCCAGTAGAGTTGTGGCTGGGAATTCACCCCTCCACTTT.

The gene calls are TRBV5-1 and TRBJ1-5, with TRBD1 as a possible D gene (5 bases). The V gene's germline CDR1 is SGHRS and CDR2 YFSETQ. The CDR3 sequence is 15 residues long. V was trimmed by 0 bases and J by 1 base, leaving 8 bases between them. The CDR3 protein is CASSLDGGSNQPQHF. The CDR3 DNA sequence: TGCGCCAGCAGCTTGGATGGGGGGAGCAATCAGCCCCAGCATTTT.

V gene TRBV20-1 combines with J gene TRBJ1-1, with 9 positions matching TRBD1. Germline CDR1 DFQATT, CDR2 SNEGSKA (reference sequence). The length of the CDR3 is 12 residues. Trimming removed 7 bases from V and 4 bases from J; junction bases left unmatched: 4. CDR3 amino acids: CSVRDRVTEAFF. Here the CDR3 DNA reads TGCAGTGTACGGGACAGGGTCACTGAAGCTTTCTTT.

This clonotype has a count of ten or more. Here the CDR3 reads CASSPAADGAQPQHF. CDR3 nucleotides: TGCGCCAGCAGCCCAGCAGCGGACGGTGCCCAGCCCCAGCATTTT. The chain combines TRBV5-1 with TRBJ1-5; D is undetermined. Germline V CDR1 and CDR2: SGHRS, YFSETQ. V was trimmed by 4 bases and J by 7 bases, leaving 18 bases between them. The CDR3 has 15 residues. Full variable domain (outside the CDR3, taken from reference TRBV5-1 and TRBJ1-5): KAGVTQTPRYLIKTRGQQVTLSCSPISGHRSVSWYQQTPGQGLQFLFEYFSETQRNKGNFPGRFSGRQFSNSRSEMNVSTLELGDSALYLCASSPAADGAQPQHFGDGTRLSIL.

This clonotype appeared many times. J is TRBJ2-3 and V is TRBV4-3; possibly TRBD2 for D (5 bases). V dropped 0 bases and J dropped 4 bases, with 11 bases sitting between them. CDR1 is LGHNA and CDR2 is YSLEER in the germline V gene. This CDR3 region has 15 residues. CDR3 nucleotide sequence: TGCGCCAGCAGCCAAGATCGGGGTAGCGCAGATACGCAGTATTTT. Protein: CASSQDRGSADTQYF.

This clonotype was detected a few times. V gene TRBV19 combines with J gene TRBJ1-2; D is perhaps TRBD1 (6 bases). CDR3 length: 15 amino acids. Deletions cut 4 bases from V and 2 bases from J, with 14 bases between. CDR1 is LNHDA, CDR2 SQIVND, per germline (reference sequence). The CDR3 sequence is CASSNDRIQNYGYTF. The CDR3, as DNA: TGTGCCAGTAGTAATGACAGGATACAGAACTATGGCTACACCTTC.

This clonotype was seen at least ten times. The CDR3 DNA sequence: TGCGCCAGCAGCTTGAGTAGCGGGGTGACCGGGGAGCTGTTTTTT. This encodes CASSLSSGVTGELFF. The chain couples TRBV5-1 to TRBJ2-2; 8 nucleotides line up with TRBD2. Trimming took 1 base from V and 5 from J; bases not matched to a gene: 4. Germline-derived CDR1 and CDR2 are SGHRS and YFSETQ. CDR3 length: 15 amino acids.

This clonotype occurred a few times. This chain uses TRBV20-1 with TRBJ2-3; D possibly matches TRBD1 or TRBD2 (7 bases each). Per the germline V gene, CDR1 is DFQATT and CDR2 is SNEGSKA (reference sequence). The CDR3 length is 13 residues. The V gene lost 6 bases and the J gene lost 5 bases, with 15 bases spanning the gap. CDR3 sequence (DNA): TGCAGTGCCCAGGGGGGGGCGGAAGATACGCAGTATTTT. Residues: CSAQGGAEDTQYF.

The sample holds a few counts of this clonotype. CDR3 sequence: CASSVSPNGDTDTQYF. Written as DNA, the CDR3 is TGTGCCAGCAGCGTGAGTCCAAACGGGGATACAGATACGCAGTATTTT. The chain has TRBV9 and TRBJ2-3; possible D gene TRBD2, 5 bases. Germline CDR1 reads SGDLS; CDR2 reads YYNGEE. The V end lost 2 bases, the J end lost 3 bases, and 16 bases lay between the germline ends. The CDR3 is made up of 16 amino acids.

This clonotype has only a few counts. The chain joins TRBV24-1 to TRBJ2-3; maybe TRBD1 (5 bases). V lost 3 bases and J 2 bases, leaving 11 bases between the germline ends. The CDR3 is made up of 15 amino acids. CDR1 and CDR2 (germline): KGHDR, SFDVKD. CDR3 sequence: CATSDDSKITDTQYF. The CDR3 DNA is TGTGCCACCAGTGATGACAGCAAGATCACAGATACGCAGTATTTT.

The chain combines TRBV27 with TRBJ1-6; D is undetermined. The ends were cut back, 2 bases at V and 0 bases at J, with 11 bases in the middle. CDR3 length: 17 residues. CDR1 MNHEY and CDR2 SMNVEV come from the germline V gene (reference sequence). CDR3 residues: CASSLMGQSSYNSPLHF. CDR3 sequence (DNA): TGTGCCAGCAGTTTAATGGGCCAGAGCTCCTATAATTCACCCCTCCACTTT.

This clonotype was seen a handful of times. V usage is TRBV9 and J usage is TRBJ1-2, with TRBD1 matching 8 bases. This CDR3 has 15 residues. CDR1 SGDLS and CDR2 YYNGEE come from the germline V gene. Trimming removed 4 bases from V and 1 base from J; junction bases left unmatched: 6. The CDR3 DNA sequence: TGTGCCAGCAGCCCACGGACAGGGTATAACTATGGCTACACCTTC. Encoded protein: CASSPRTGYNYGYTF.